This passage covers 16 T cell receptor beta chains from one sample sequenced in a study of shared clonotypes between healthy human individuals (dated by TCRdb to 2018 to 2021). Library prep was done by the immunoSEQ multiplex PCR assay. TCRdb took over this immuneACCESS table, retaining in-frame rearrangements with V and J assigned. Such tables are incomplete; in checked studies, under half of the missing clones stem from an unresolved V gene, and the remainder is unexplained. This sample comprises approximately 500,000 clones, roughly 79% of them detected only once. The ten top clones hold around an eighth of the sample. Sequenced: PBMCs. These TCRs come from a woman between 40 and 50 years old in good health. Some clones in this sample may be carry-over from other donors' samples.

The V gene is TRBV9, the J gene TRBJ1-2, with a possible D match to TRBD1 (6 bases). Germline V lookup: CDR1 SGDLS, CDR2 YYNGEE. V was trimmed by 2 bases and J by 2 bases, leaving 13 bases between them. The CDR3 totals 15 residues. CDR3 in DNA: TGTGCCAGCAGCGTCTCCCCACAGGGAAACTATGGCTACACCTTC. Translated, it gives CASSVSPQGNYGYTF.

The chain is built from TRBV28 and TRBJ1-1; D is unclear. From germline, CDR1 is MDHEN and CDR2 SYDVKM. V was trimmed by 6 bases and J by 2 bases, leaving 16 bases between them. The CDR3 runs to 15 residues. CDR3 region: CASRLGGGFNTEAFF. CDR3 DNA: TGTGCCAGCAGGTTAGGAGGCGGCTTTAACACTGAAGCTTTCTTT.

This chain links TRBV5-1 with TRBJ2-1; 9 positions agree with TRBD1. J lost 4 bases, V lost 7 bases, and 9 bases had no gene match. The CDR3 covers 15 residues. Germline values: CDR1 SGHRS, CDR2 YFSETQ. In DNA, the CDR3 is TGCGCCAGCTGTCTTAGGGACAGGGTATACAATGAGCAGTTCTTC. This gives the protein CASCLRDRVYNEQFF.

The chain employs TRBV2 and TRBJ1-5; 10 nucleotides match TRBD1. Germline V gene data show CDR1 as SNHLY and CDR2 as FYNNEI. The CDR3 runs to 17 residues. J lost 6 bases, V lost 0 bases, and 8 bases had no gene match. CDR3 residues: CASSEALGQGVTQPQHF. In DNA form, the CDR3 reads TGTGCCAGCAGTGAAGCCCTCGGACAGGGGGTTACTCAGCCCCAGCATTTT.

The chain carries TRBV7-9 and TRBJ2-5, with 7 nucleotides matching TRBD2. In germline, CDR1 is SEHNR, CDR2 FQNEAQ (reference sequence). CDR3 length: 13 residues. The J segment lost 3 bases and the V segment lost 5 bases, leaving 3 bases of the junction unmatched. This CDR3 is CASSASGKETQYF. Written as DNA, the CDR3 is TGTGCCAGCAGCGCTAGCGGAAAAGAGACCCAGTACTTC.

The CDR3 is CATRYRGNTEAFF. The CDR3 DNA sequence: TGTGCCACCCGATACAGGGGAAACACTGAAGCTTTCTTT. The gene calls are TRBV28 and TRBJ1-1, with 7 bases that match TRBD1. The CDR3 extends over 13 amino acids. Trimming took 10 bases from V and 2 from J; bases not matched to a gene: 7. Germline CDR1 and CDR2: MDHEN and SYDVKM.

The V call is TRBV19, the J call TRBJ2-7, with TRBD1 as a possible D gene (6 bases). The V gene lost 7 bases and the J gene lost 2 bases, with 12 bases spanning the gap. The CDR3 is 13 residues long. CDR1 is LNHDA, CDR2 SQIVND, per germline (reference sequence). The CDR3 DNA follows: TGTGCCAGTACCCCCGGACAGACCTACGAGCAGTACTTC. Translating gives CASTPGQTYEQYF.

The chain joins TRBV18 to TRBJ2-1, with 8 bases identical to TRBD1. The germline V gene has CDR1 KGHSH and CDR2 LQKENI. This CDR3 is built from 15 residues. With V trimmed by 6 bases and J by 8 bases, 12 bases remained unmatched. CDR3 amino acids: CASSKDRAGWDEQFF. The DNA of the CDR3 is TGTGCCAGCTCTAAGGACAGGGCTGGTTGGGATGAGCAGTTCTTC.

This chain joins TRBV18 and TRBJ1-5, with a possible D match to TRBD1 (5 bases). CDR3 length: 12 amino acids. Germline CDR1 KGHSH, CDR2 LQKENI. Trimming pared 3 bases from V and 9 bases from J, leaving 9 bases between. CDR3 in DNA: TGTGCCAGCTCACCGCAGGGTGGGCCCCAGCATTTT. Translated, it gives CASSPQGGPQHF.

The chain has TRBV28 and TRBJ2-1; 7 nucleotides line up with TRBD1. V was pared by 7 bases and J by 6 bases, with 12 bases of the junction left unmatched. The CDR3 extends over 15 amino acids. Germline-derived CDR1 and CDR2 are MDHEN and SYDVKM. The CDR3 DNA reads TGTGCCAGCACCCGCCGGGACAGCCCCTCCAATGAGCAGTTCTTC. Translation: CASTRRDSPSNEQFF.

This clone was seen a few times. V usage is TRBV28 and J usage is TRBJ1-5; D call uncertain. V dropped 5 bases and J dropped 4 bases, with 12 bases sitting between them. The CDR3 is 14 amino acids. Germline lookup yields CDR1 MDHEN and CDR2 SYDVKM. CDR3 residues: CASSLRDINQPQHF. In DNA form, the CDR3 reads TGTGCCAGCAGTCTCAGAGACATTAATCAGCCCCAGCATTTT.

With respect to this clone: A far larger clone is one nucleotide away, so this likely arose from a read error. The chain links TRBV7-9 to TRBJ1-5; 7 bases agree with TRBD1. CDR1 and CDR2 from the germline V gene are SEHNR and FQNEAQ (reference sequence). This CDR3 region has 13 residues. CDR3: CASSLQGDQLQHF. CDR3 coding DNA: TGTGCCAGCAGCTTACAGGGGGATCAGCTCCAGCATTTT.

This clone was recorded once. The CDR3 DNA follows: TGTGCCAGCAGCTATAGCGGGGTTAGCTCCGAGCAGTACTTC. Protein: CASSYSGVSSEQYF. The chain recombines TRBV11-3 with TRBJ2-7, with 8 bases identical to TRBD2. Trimming cost V 4 bases and J 6 bases; bases outside gene matches: 8. The CDR3 has 14 amino acids. Germline V lookup: CDR1 SGHNT, CDR2 YENEEA.

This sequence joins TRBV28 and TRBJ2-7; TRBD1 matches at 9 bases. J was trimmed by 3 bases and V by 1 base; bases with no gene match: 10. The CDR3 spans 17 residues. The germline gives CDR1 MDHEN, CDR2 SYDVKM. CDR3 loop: CASSLFGQRDRVYEQYF. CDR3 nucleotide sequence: TGTGCCAGCAGTTTATTTGGTCAAAGGGACAGGGTCTACGAGCAGTACTTC.

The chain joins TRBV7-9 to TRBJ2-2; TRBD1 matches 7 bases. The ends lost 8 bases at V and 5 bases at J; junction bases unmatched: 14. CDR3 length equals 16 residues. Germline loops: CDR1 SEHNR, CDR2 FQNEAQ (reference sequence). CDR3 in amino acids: CASARRRQGETGELFF. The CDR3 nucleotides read TGTGCCAGCGCGAGAAGAAGACAGGGCGAAACCGGGGAGCTGTTTTTT.

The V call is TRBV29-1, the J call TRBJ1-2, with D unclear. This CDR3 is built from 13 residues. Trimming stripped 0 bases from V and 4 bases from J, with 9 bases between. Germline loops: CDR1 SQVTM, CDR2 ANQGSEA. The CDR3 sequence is CSVEDFGIYGYTF. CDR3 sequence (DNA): TGCAGCGTTGAAGATTTCGGGATCTATGGCTACACCTTC.